The TCR beta chain under discussion was sequenced for a study of beta chain features in type 1 diabetes. With V trimmed by 1 base and J by 6 bases, 6 bases remained unmatched. The V gene's germline CDR1 is SGHDN and CDR2 FVKESK. This CDR3 has 15 amino acids. Concerning this clone: Its specificity is not known.

Study results and caveats: The study found that naive, central memory and Treg TCRB repertoires appeared more similar in patients than in healthy donors. All four CD4+ subsets of Type 1 diabetes patients contained TCRB CDR3s that were moderately but significantly shorter. Shorter templates might be favored by PCR, equally in patients and controls.

TCRB transcripts that were expressed got sequenced, as all of the isolated RNA had been reverse transcribed. Here immunoSEQ multiplex PCR was the method, and the copy in TCRdb shows in-frame clones only, minus some. The sample yields 640,000 or so clones, more than 12% seen once. A heparinised blood draw that averaged about 120 mL was obtained once from each donor. Cells sorted by CD45RO/CCR7/CD25/CD127/CD95/CD27 comprised CD4+ naive, central memory, regulatory and stem cell-like memory cells. V usage is TRBV14 and J usage is TRBJ2-1, with 7 bases fitting TRBD1. This TCR was recovered from a man aged 18 to 30 with type 1 diabetes. Specimen: naive CD4+ T cells from blood. The CDR3 DNA reads as TGTGCCAGCAGCCAAGGACAGGGAGTGGTCAATGAGCAGTTCTTC. Translation gives CASSQGQGVVNEQFF.